Presented here are 2 T cell receptor beta chains from one specimen sequenced in a study of early T cells in non-severe SARS-CoV-2 infection. TCRdb fed the 5' RACE reads into MiXCR, producing one record per CDR3 protein. There are more than 85,000 distinct CDR3 sequences in the sample; around 17% occur only once, and 4.5% to 6.5% lies in the top ten. Sequenced here: whole blood, sampled at baseline. These TCRs come from an adult who was a healthcare worker with PCR-confirmed SARS-CoV-2 infection or an uninfected control (not recorded which).

This chain joins TRBV7-2 and TRBJ2-5; 7 bases line up with TRBD1. V dropped 4 bases and J dropped 4; count of bases not matched to a gene: 12. This CDR3 has 16 residues. Germline values: CDR1 SGHTA, CDR2 FQGNSA. The CDR3 spells CASSSAAQGVLETQYF. Written as DNA, the CDR3 is TGTGCCAGCAGCTCCGCTGCTCAGGGGGTTTTAGAGACCCAGTACTTC.

This clonotype was picked up a small number of times. J is TRBJ2-5 and V is TRBV12-3 or TRBV12-4, with 8 positions matching TRBD2. The CDR3 spans 13 residues. V was clipped by 6 bases and J by 5 bases; unmatched bases: 5. CDR3 sequence (DNA): TGTGCCAGCAGCGGGAGGGCCTGGGAGACCCAGTACTTC. Translating gives CASSGRAWETQYF.